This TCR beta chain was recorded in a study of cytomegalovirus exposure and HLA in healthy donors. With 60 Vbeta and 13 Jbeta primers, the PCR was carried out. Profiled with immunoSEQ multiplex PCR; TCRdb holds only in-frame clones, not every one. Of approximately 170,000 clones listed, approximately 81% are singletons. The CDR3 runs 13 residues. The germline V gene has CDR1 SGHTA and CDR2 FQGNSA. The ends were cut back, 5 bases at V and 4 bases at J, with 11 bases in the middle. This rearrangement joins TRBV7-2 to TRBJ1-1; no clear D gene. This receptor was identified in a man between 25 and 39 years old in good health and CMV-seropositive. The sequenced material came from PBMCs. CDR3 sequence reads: CASSAGFRTEAFF. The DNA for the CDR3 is TGTGCCAGCAGCGCAGGATTCCGCACTGAAGCTTTCTTT.